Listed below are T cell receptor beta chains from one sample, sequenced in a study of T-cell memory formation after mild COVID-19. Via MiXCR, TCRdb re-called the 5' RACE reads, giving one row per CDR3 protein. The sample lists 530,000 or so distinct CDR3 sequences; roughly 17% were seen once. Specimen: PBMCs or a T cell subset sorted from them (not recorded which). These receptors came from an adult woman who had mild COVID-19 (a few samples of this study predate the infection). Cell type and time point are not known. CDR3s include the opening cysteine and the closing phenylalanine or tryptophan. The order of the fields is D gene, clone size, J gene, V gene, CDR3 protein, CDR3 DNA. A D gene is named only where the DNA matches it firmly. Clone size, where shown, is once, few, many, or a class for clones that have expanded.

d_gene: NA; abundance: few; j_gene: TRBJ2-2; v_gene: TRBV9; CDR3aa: CASSVDPAAGELFF; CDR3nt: TGTGCCAGCAGCGTAGATCCGGCTGCCGGGGAGCTGTTTTTT
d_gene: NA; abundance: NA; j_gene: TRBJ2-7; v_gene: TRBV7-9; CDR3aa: CASSFGSNSYEQYF; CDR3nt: TGTGCCAGCAGCTTTGGCAGCAACTCCTACGAGCAGTACTTC
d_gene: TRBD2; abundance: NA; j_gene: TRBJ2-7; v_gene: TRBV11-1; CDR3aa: CASTDYTSGSRSSYEQYF; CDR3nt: TGTGCCAGCACTGACTATACTAGCGGGAGTCGTAGCTCCTACGAGCAGTACTTC
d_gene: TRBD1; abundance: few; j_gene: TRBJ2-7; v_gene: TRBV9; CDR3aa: CASSVGPGQGDYEQYF; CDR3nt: TGTGCCAGCAGCGTAGGCCCGGGACAGGGAGACTACGAGCAGTACTTC
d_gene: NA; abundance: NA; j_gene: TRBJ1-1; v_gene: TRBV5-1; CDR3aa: CASSPASTGTEAFF; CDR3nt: TGCGCCAGCAGCCCGGCCAGCACAGGGACTGAAGCTTTCTTT
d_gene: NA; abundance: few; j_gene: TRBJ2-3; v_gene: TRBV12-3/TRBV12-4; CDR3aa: CASRKSGSTDTQYF; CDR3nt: TGTGCCAGCAGAAAATCGGGAAGCACAGATACGCAGTATTTT
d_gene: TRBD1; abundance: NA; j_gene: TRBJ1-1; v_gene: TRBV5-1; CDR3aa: CASSTSIQGYTEAFF; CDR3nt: TGCGCCAGCAGCACTTCCATACAGGGGTACACTGAAGCTTTCTTT
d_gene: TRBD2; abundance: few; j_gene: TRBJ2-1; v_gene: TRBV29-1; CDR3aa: CSVGTSGRAGGLYNEQFF; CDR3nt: TGCAGCGTAGGGACTAGCGGGAGAGCCGGCGGACTGTACAATGAGCAGTTCTTC
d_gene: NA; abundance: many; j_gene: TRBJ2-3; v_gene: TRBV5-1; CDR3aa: CASSLRTLTDTQYF; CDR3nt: TGCGCCAGCAGCTTACGGACACTTACAGATACGCAGTATTTT
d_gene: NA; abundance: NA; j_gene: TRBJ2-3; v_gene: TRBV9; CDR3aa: CASSVDPTDTQYF; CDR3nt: TGTGCCAGCAGCGTAGATCCCACAGATACGCAGTATTTT
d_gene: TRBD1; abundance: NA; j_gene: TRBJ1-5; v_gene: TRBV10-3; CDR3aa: CAISSTGRRGSNQPQHF; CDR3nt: TGTGCCATCAGTTCGACAGGGCGCCGGGGGAGCAATCAGCCCCAGCATTTT
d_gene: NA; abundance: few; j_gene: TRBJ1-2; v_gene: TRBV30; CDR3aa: CAWDLSMRKGYTF; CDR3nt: TGTGCCTGGGACCTTTCTATGAGAAAGGGCTACACCTTC
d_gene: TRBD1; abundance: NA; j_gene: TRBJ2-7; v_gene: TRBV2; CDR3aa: CASNQGVTSEQYF; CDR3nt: TGTGCCAGCAATCAGGGGGTCACCTCCGAGCAGTACTTC
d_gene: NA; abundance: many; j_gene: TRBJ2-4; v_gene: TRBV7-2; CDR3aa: CASSFMVRGLGKNIQYF; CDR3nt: TGTGCCAGCAGCTTTATGGTCCGGGGCCTGGGCAAAAACATTCAGTACTTC
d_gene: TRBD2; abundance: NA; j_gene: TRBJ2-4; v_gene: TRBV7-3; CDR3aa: CASSLAPGGGAQNIQYF; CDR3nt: TGTGCCAGCAGCTTAGCGCCCGGCGGGGGGGCCCAAAACATTCAGTACTTC
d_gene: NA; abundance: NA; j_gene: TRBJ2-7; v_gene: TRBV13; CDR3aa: CASTRALSSYEQYF; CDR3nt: TGTGCCAGCACTCGGGCTCTCAGCTCCTACGAGCAGTACTTC
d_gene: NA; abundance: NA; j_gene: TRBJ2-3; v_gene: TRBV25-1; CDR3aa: CASSGSGLSTDTQYF; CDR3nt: TGTGCCAGCAGTGGGTCAGGGTTGAGCACAGATACGCAGTATTTT
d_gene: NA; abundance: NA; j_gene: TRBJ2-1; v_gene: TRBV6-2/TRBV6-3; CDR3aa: CASRTASGSYNEQFF; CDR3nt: TGTGCCAGCAGGACAGCCTCCGGGAGCTACAATGAGCAGTTCTTC
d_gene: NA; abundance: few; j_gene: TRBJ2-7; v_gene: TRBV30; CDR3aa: CAWSVDFSYEQYF; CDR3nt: TGTGCCTGGAGTGTAGACTTCTCCTACGAGCAGTACTTC
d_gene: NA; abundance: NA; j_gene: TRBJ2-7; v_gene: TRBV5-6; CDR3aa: CASSLAGHYEQYF; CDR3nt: TGTGCCAGCAGCTTGGCCGGGCACTACGAGCAGTACTTC
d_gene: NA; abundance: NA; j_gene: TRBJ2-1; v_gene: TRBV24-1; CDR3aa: CATSDSVNEQFF; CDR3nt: TGTGCCACCAGTGATAGCGTCAATGAGCAGTTCTTC
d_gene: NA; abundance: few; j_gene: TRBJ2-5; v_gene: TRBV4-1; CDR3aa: CASSQELGTYQETQYF; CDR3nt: TGCGCCAGCAGCCAAGAATTGGGGACATATCAAGAGACCCAGTACTTC
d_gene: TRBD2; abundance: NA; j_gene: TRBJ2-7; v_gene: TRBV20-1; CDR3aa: CSASGGDSYEQYF; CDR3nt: TGCAGTGCTAGCGGGGGGGACTCCTACGAGCAGTACTTC
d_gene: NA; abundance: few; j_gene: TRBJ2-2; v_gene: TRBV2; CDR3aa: CASSEQHTGELFF; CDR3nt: TGTGCCAGCAGTGAACAGCACACCGGGGAGCTGTTTTTT
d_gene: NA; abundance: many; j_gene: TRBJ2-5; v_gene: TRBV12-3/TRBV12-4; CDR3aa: CASTSRSRETQYF; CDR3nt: TGTGCCAGCACCTCCCGGTCCAGGGAGACCCAGTACTTC
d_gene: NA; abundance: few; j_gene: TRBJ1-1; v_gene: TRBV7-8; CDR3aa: CASSEQGLDTEAFF; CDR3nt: TGTGCCAGCAGCGAACAGGGTTTGGACACTGAAGCTTTCTTT
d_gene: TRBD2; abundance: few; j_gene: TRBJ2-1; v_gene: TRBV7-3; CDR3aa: CASSSPLSSGSDNEQFF; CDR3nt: TGTGCCAGCAGCTCACCCCTATCTAGCGGGAGCGACAATGAGCAGTTCTTC
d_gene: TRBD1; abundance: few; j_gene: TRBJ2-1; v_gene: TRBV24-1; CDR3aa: CATSGTLGDRAVHEQFF; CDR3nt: TGTGCCACCAGTGGGACCTTGGGGGACAGGGCCGTTCATGAGCAGTTCTTC
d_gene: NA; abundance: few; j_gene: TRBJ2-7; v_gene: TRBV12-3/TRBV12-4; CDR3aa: CASSFRDTSYEQYF; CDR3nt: TGTGCCAGCAGTTTCCGAGACACCTCCTACGAGCAGTACTTC
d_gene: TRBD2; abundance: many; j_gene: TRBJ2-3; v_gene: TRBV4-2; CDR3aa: CASSQGTSSGSATDTQYF; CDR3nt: TGTGCCAGCAGCCAGGGAACGTCTAGCGGGTCGGCAACAGATACGCAGTATTTT
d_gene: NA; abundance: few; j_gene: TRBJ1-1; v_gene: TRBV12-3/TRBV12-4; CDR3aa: CASSLVVGRAFF; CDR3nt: TGTGCCAGCAGTTTGGTAGTAGGGAGAGCTTTCTTT
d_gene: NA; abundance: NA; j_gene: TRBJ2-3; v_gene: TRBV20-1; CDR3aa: CSARARDEGRDTQYF; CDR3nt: TGCAGTGCTAGAGCCCGGGACGAAGGAAGAGATACGCAGTATTTT
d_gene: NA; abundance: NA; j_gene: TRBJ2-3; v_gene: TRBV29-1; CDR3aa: CSVAARLFEGDTQYF; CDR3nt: TGCAGCGTTGCTGCCAGGCTCTTCGAAGGGGATACGCAGTATTTT
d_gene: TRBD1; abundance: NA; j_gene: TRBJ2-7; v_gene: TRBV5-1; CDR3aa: CASSRGTGGKGEQYF; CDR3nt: TGCGCCAGCAGCCGCGGGACAGGGGGCAAGGGTGAGCAGTACTTC
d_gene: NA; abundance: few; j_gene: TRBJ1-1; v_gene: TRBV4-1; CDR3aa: CASSQVWDTEAFF; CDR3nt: TGCGCCAGCAGCCAAGTGTGGGACACTGAAGCTTTCTTT
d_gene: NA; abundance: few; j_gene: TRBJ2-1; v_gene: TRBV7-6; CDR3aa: CASSPPNKNEQFF; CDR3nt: TGTGCCAGCAGCCCCCCGAACAAAAATGAGCAGTTCTTC
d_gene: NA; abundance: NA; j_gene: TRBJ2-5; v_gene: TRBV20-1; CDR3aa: CSARGTSRGETQYF; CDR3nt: TGCAGTGCTAGAGGCACCTCCCGGGGAGAGACCCAGTACTTC
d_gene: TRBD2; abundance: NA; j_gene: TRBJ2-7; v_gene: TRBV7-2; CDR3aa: CASSLGPGLAPYEQYF; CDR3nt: TGTGCCAGCAGCTTAGGCCCGGGACTAGCGCCCTACGAGCAGTACTTC
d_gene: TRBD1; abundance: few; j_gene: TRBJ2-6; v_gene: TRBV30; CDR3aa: CAWSDQGAGANVLTF; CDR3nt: TGTGCCTGGAGTGATCAGGGGGCCGGGGCCAACGTCCTGACTTTC
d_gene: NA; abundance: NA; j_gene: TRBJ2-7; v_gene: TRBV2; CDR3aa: CASSDNRTPYEQYF; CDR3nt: TGTGCCAGCAGTGATAACAGGACACCGTACGAGCAGTACTTC
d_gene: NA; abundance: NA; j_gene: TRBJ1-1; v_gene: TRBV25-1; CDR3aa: CASSGPANTEAFF; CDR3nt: TGTGCCAGCAGTGGACCAGCGAACACTGAAGCTTTCTTT
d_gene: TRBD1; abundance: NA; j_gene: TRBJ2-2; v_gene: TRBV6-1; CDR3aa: CASRGKGAVNTGELFF; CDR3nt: TGTGCCAGCAGAGGAAAGGGGGCCGTGAACACCGGGGAGCTGTTTTTT